The T cell receptor (beta chain) under discussion was sequenced for a study of blood T cells in healthy people across ages. About this clonotype itself: Its antigen is currently unknown.

Trimming took 2 bases from V and 6 from J, leaving 11 bases between them. The CDR3 spans 13 residues. CDR1 and CDR2 from the germline V gene are SGHTA and FQGNSA. For the second PCR, which ran for about 6 to 12 cycles, a sample-barcoded 5' primer and a J-beta primer mix were used. TCRdb reanalysed the 5' RACE reads using MiXCR and keeps one entry per CDR3 protein. The sample holds hundreds of thousands of distinct CDR3 sequences, 58% seen once. Whole-study results and caveats: Estimated diversity that came from one million T cells was considered an underestimate.

The sample comprised blood. The TCR was taken from a man between 25 and 39 years old in good health. The V and J genes are TRBV7-2 and TRBJ2-7; D may be TRBD2 (5 bases). CDR3 sequence reads: CASSLILAGEQYF. Here the CDR3 DNA reads TGTGCCAGCAGCTTAATCTTGGCGGGCGAGCAGTACTTC.